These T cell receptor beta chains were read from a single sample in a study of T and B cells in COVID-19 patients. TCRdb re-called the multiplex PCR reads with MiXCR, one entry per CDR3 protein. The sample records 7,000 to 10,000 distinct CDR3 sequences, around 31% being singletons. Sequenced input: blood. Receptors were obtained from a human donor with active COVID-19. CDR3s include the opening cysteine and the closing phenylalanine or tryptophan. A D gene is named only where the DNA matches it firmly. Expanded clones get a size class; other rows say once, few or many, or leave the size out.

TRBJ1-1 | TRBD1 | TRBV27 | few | CASSIRQGAEAFF | TGTGCCAGCAGTATCCGACAGGGAGCGGAGGCTTTCTTT
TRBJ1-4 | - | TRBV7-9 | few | CASSLFSRMDEKLFF | TGTGCCAGCAGCTTATTCAGCCGGATGGATGAAAAACTGTTTTTT
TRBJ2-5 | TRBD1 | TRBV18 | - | CASSPDRAYPVETQYF | TGTGCCAGCTCACCGGACAGGGCATACCCCGTAGAGACCCAGTACTTC
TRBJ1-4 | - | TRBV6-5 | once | CAIRGQQNEKLFF | TGTGCCATCCGAGGACAGCAAAATGAAAAACTGTTTTTT
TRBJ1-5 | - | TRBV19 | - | CASSMGGAPQHF | TGTGCCAGTAGTATGGGGGGCGCGCCCCAGCATTTT
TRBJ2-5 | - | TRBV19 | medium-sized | CASSSRQDEETQYF | TGTGCCAGTAGTTCTCGCCAGGACGAAGAGACCCAGTACTTC
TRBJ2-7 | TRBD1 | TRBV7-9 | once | CASSPPGQAYEQYF | TGTGCCAGCAGCCCTCCGGGACAGGCCTACGAGCAGTACTTC
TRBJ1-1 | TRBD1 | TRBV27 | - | CASRRQGAHTEAFF | TGTGCCAGCAGGCGACAGGGGGCCCACACTGAAGCTTTCTTT
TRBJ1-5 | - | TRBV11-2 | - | CASSLEWGSNQPQHF | TGTGCCAGCAGCTTAGAATGGGGGAGCAATCAGCCCCAGCATTTT
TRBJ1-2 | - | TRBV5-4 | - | CASSPGASYGYTF | TGTGCCAGCAGCCCAGGGGCCAGCTATGGCTACACCTTC
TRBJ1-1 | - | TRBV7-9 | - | CASSPEGGSAHTEAFF | TGTGCCAGCAGTCCAGAGGGGGGCTCGGCTCACACTGAAGCTTTCTTT
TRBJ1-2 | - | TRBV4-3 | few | CASSSEQGLDYGYTF | TGCGCCAGCAGCTCCGAACAGGGACTGGACTATGGCTACACCTTC
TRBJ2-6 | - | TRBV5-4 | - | CASSFGRSGANVLTF | TGTGCCAGCAGCTTTGGCCGCTCTGGGGCCAACGTCCTGACTTTC
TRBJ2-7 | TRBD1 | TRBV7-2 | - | CASSLADRGRNEQYF | TGTGCCAGCAGCTTGGCGGACAGGGGGCGGAACGAGCAGTACTTC
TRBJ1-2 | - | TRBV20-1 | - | CSARDRDYGYTF | TGCAGTGCTAGAGACAGGGACTATGGCTACACCTTC
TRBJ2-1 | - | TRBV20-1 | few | CSASTSYNEQFF | TGCAGTGCTTCGACTTCCTACAATGAGCAGTTCTTC
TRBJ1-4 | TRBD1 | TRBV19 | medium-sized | CASSMEDRGGEKLFF | TGTGCCAGTAGTATGGAGGACAGGGGTGGAGAAAAACTGTTTTTT
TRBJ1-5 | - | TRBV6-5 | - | CASRLGGMHNQPQHF | TGTGCCAGCAGGCTGGGGGGTATGCACAATCAGCCCCAGCATTTT
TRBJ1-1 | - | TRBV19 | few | CASTGGRDSSTEAFF | TGTGCCAGTACGGGAGGTCGGGACTCTAGTACTGAAGCTTTCTTT
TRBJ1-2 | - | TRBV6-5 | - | CASSSSITGQGNYGYTF | TGTGCCAGCAGTTCCAGCATCACAGGGCAGGGAAACTATGGCTACACCTTC
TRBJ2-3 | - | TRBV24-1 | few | CATSARGLTDTQYF | TGTGCCACCAGCGCTAGGGGCTTGACAGATACGCAGTATTTT
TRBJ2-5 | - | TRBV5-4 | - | CASSLDLGETQYF | TGTGCCAGCAGCTTGGATCTTGGGGAGACCCAGTACTTC
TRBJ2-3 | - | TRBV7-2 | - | CASSLDGDTQYF | TGTGCCAGCAGCTTAGATGGAGATACGCAGTATTTT
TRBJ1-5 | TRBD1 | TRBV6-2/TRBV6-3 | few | CASNRGLSQPQHF | TGTGCCAGCAACAGGGGGCTAAGTCAGCCCCAGCATTTT
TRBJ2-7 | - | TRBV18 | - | CASSHTPTPNYEQYF | TGTGCCAGCTCACACACCCCTACCCCCAACTACGAGCAGTACTTC
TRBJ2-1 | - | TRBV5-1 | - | CASSLGGGRYNEQFF | TGCGCCAGCAGCTTGGGGGGGGGCCGGTACAATGAGCAGTTCTTC
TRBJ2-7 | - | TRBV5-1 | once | CASSLETRGYEQYF | TGCGCCAGCAGCCTGGAAACTCGGGGATACGAGCAGTACTTC
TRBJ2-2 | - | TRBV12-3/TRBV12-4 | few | CASRPRDQTTNTGELFF | TGTGCCAGCAGACCCCGGGACCAAACTACGAACACCGGGGAGCTGTTTTTT
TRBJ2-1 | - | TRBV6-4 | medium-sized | CASSDSGGGYNEQFF | TGTGCCAGCAGTGACTCAGGGGGGGGGTACAATGAGCAGTTCTTC
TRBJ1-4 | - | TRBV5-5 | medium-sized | CASTQSPTNEKLFF | TGTGCCAGCACCCAGTCTCCGACTAATGAAAAACTGTTTTTT
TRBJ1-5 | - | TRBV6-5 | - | CASSTRGANQPQHF | TGTGCCAGCAGTACCCGGGGGGCCAATCAGCCCCAGCATTTT
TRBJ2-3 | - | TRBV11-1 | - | CASSLLLFTDTQYF | TGTGCCAGCAGCTTACTATTATTCACAGATACGCAGTATTTT
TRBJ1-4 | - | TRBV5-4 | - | CASSLVFGGSEKLFF | TGTGCCAGCAGCTTGGTGTTTGGGGGAAGTGAAAAACTGTTTTTT
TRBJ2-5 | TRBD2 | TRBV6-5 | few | CASRPPRLAGGRETQYF | TGTGCCAGCAGGCCACCCCGACTAGCGGGGGGGAGAGAGACCCAGTACTTC
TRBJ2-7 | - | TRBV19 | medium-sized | CASSTRQGALGEQYF | TGTGCCAGTAGTACCCGCCAGGGCGCCTTGGGAGAGCAGTACTTC
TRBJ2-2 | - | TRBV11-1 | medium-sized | CASTLARQGGELFF | TGTGCCAGCACCTTGGCACGACAAGGCGGGGAGCTGTTTTTT
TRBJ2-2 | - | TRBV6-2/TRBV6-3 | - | CASSLPPFGQGWYRELFF | TGTGCCAGCAGTCTCCCCCCTTTCGGGCAGGGTTGGTACCGGGAGCTGTTTTTT
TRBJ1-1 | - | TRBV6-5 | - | CASSDRASGEAFF | TGTGCCAGCAGTGATAGGGCCTCGGGGGAAGCTTTCTTT
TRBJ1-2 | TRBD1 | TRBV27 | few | CASSSYGTDYTF | TGTGCCAGCAGTTCTTACGGGACAGATTACACCTTC
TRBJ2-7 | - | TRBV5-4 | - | CASKVGQASYEQYF | TGTGCCAGCAAAGTCGGGCAGGCCTCCTACGAGCAGTACTTC
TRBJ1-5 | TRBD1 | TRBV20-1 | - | CSAQGGRGSNQPQHF | TGCAGTGCTCAGGGGGGCAGGGGAAGCAATCAGCCCCAGCATTTT
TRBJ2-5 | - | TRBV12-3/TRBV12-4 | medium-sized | CASTEAGRGETQYF | TGTGCCAGCACCGAAGCGGGCAGGGGGGAGACCCAGTACTTC
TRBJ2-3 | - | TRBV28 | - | CASRGPGITRTDTQYF | TGTGCCAGCAGAGGCCCAGGGATTACACGCACAGATACGCAGTATTTT
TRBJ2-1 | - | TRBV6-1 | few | CASSEANRYNEQFF | TGTGCCAGCAGTGAAGCGAACAGATACAATGAGCAGTTCTTC
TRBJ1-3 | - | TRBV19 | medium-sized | CASSMSTLSGNTIYF | TGTGCCAGTAGTATGAGTACCCTCTCTGGAAACACCATATATTTT
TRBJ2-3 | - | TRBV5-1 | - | CASSVDPRQDTQYF | TGCGCCAGCAGCGTGGACCCGCGCCAAGATACGCAGTATTTT
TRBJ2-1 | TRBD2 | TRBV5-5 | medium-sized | CASSLREQRGTNEQFF | TGTGCCAGCAGCTTGAGGGAGCAGCGGGGGACAAATGAGCAGTTCTTC
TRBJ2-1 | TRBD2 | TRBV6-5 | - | CASSGLAGGKDEQFF | TGTGCCAGCAGTGGCCTAGCGGGGGGGAAGGATGAGCAGTTCTTC
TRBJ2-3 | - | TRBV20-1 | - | CSASEATQYF | TGCAGTGCTAGTGAGGCTACGCAGTATTTT